This T cell receptor (beta chain) was profiled in a study of OX40 agonist ivuxolimab in advanced cancers. Across the study: Intravenous ivuxolimab was administered to patients every 2 weeks at 0.01 to 10 mg/kg. Cohort: about 82% men, mean age about 62, aged about 23 to 79. Findings and caveats of the study: Antigens targeted by the expanded peripheral T cells were not determined. Doses of 0.1 to 3.0 mg/kg were accompanied by clonal expansion of CD4+ and CD8+ blood T cells by week 6.

Comments on this clone: No antigen is known for it.

CDR1 is ENHRY, CDR2 SYGVKD, per germline. The CDR3 length is 14 residues. Assay: immunoSEQ multiplex PCR; the TCRdb copy retains only in-frame clones and omits some. Of tens of thousands of clones listed, about 89% are singletons. Here the sequenced sample was CD4+ or CD8+ T cells sorted from blood, taken in a trial of the OX40 agonist ivuxolimab. The rearrangement links TRBV10-3 to TRBJ2-5, with 9 positions matching TRBD1. The J call is doubtful: the DNA matches TRBJ2-7 better. The TCR originated in an adult with an advanced solid tumor such as melanoma, head and neck, liver or kidney cancer. The CDR3 region has the DNA TGTGCCATCAGTGATGGGACAGGGTCCTACGAGCAGTACTTC. Protein product: CAISDGTGSYEQYF.